The 13 T cell receptor beta chains in this list originate from one sample, sequenced in a study of control samples from healthy donors and cancer patients. The method was immunoSEQ multiplex PCR; TCRdb's version includes in-frame clones alone and lacks a portion of them. This sample has 99,000 or so clones, with roughly 86% found just once. Material for sequencing was blood. Receptor source: a man in his sixties in good health.

The chain combines TRBV7-9 with TRBJ1-2; a weak D match, TRBD1 (6 bases). Trimming pared 1 base from V and 0 bases from J, leaving 9 bases between. The length of the CDR3 is 15 residues. Germline V CDR1 and CDR2: SEHNR, FQNEAQ (reference sequence). The CDR3 is CASSLGTDTNYGYTF. CDR3 nucleotides: TGTGCCAGCAGCTTAGGGACAGATACTAACTATGGCTACACCTTC.

V and J are TRBV2 and TRBJ1-1, with D perhaps matching TRBD1 (5 bases). CDR3 length: 15 residues. V gave up 3 bases and J gave up 5 bases, with 16 bases separating them. The germline CDR1 and CDR2 sequences are SNHLY and FYNNEI. DNA for the CDR3: TGTGCCAGCAGTGAGAAGGTGCGGGAGGGGACTGAAGCTTTCTTT. It yields the protein CASSEKVREGTEAFF.

CDR3 loop: CASSLRGGDQPQHF. In nucleotides, the CDR3 is TGTGCCAGCAGTTTACGGGGGGGGGATCAGCCCCAGCATTTT. V and J are TRBV27 and TRBJ1-5; D is possibly TRBD1 (5 bases). Germline V gene data show CDR1 as MNHEY and CDR2 as SMNVEV (reference sequence). V was clipped by 2 bases and J by 5 bases, with 10 bases between them. CDR3 length: 14 amino acids.

The chain links TRBV19 to TRBJ2-7, with a tentative D call TRBD2 (5 bases). V dropped 5 bases and J dropped 2 bases, with 13 bases sitting between them. The length of the CDR3 is 14 residues. Germline V lookup: CDR1 LNHDA, CDR2 SQIVND (reference sequence). The CDR3 region has the DNA TGTGCCAGTAGTTCGGGGTCAAACACCTACGAGCAGTACTTC. This translates into CASSSGSNTYEQYF.

The chain combines TRBV29-1 with TRBJ2-7; TRBD1 agrees at 8 bases. Germline CDR1 SQVTM, CDR2 ANQGSEA. The CDR3 is made up of 17 amino acids. Trimming removed 6 bases from V and 2 bases from J; junction bases left unmatched: 18. In DNA form, the CDR3 reads TGCAGCGTCCGCCCCCAAGGACAGGGTCCTATTACCTACGAGCAGTACTTC. This gives the protein CSVRPQGQGPITYEQYF.

This sequence joins TRBV3-1 (or the pseudogene TRBV3-2) and TRBJ2-3; 9 nucleotides match TRBD1. Germline V gives CDR1 LGHDT, CDR2 YNNKEL (reference sequence). The CDR3 spans 15 residues. J gave up 4 bases and V 7 bases, and 9 bases lay outside the gene matches. The CDR3 here is CASNLGQGRSDTQYF. DNA for the CDR3: TGTGCCAGCAACCTGGGACAGGGTCGTTCAGATACGCAGTATTTT.

The J gene is TRBJ1-1, the V gene TRBV4-1; no firm D call. Trimming stripped 3 bases from V and 5 bases from J, with 16 bases between. The CDR3 has 15 amino acids. Germline assignment: CDR1 MGHRA and CDR2 YSYEKL. As DNA, the CDR3 is TGCGCCAGCAGCCACCCTACGGGAACAGCAACTGAAGCTTTCTTT. Protein: CASSHPTGTATEAFF.

In its sample, this clone was seen once. The J gene is TRBJ1-1, the V gene TRBV4-2; D unresolved. Trimming stripped 0 bases from V and 6 bases from J, with 2 bases between. CDR1 and CDR2 (germline): LGHNA, YNFKEQ. This CDR3 comprises 11 residues. Here the CDR3 reads CASSQDAEAFF. For the CDR3, the DNA is TGTGCCAGCAGCCAAGACGCTGAAGCTTTCTTT.

The chain links TRBV5-1 to TRBJ2-6; TRBD2 might be the D (5 bases). CDR1 and CDR2 (germline): SGHRS, YFSETQ. This CDR3 spans 16 amino acids. V lost 1 base, J lost 3 bases, and 11 bases lay in between. The CDR3 DNA follows: TGCGCCAGCAGCTTGAGAGGAGGAGATGGGGCCAACGTCCTGACTTTC. Its translation is CASSLRGGDGANVLTF.

This chain connects TRBV13 to TRBJ2-7; tentatively, D is TRBD2 (6 bases). Looked up from germline, CDR1 is PRHDT and CDR2 is FYEKMQ (reference sequence). The CDR3 extends over 16 amino acids. Trimming removed 4 bases at V and 0 bases at J, with 16 bases between. This CDR3 is CASSSRSEGFSYEQYF. The CDR3 DNA is TGTGCCAGCAGCTCGAGATCGGAGGGGTTCTCCTACGAGCAGTACTTC. The full variable domain, its missing parts supplied by reference TRBV13 and TRBJ2-7, is AAGVIQSPRHLIKEKRETATLKCYPIPRHDTVYWYQQGPGQDPQFLISFYEKMQSDKGSIPDRFSAQQFSDYHSELNMSSLELGDSALYFCASSSRSEGFSYEQYFGPGTRLTVT.

This clone was detected only a few times. CDR3 DNA: TGTGCCAGCAGAACGAGGAATACAGATACGCAGTATTTT. Its translation: CASRTRNTDTQYF. This sequence joins TRBV5-4 and TRBJ2-3; D not resolved. CDR1 is SGHNT and CDR2 is YYREEE in the germline V gene (reference sequence). The CDR3 is made up of 13 amino acids. V gave up 5 bases and J gave up 3 bases, with 10 bases separating them.

The chain uses TRBV7-9 and TRBJ1-1, with D unresolved. V dropped 2 bases and J dropped 7 bases, with 8 bases sitting between them. This CDR3 is built from 12 residues. CDR1 is SEHNR and CDR2 is FQNEAQ in the germline V gene (reference sequence). The CDR3 DNA is TGTGCCAGCAGCTTAATCACCGTTGAAGCTTTCTTT. Translated, it gives CASSLITVEAFF.

The V call is TRBV19, the J call TRBJ2-2; D perhaps matches TRBD1 (5 bases). The V end was cut by 6 bases, the J end by 7 bases, with 15 bases between. This CDR3 is 14 amino acids long. Germline CDR1 is LNHDA and CDR2 is SQIVND (reference sequence). The CDR3 DNA sequence: TGTGCCAGTAGGACCAGGGAAGTAGGCGGGGAGCTGTTTTTT. This translates into CASRTREVGGELFF.